Below, one TCR beta chain is given with its context. Which antigen it targets is not known. Nothing much larger sits one base from this clone, and base qualities are not available. The sample's treatment or condition label, in plain terms: in vitro stimulation with specific CMV peptide epitopes to enrich CMV-specific T cells. Sequencing used an Illumina HiSeq 1500. Using fastp at Q25 and MiXCR, TCRdb reprocessed the public reads and kept productive beta chains. One record per CDR3 amino acid sequence lists the most common genes and DNA. For this sample the table gives approximately 1,000,000 distinct CDR3 sequences, of which roughly 30% were detected only once. 10% to 15% of the sample is taken by the ten largest. The record originates from a study of T cell repertoires in cytomegalovirus infection (dated 2019 in TCRdb). Turning to the overall study: Recently identified HLA-C-restricted CMV epitopes, whose presentation resists viral immunomodulation, were targeted by peptide stimulations together with well-studied HLA-B-restricted epitopes. Donor HLA type was relevant to the analysis, as public TCR beta signatures indicated carriage of CMV infection together with the matching HLA type. Points the paper makes about the study in general: The ex vivo response was dominated by HLA-C-restricted CMV-specific TCR beta clonotypes, which also provided the single most frequent clonotype in two of eight donors. Carriers of CMV infection plus the relevant HLA type were discriminated by the cumulative frequency of public TCR beta family members in the study cohort and in an independent approximately 360-donor cohort.

The sequence was collected from a human donor in good health (CMV status not recorded). Some clones in this sample may be carry-over from other donors' samples. The sample was cultured CD8+ T cells from PBMCs, taken from culture after CMV antigen stimulation.

The CDR3 protein: CATNDRPYEQYF. The nucleotide sequence is given as TGTGCCACCAACGACAGGCCCTACGAGCAGTACTTC. The chain joins TRBV5-5 to TRBJ2-7; TRBD1 might be the D gene, on 6 matching bases. The CDR3, from cysteine to phenylalanine, totals 12 residues. Here the CDR3 DNA is all that survives: 36 bases in frame from base 1. The germline V gene (reference sequence) gives CDR1 as SGHKS and CDR2 as YYEKEE. V is clipped by 9 bases and J by 2 bases, and the sequence between their germline boundaries is 12 bases long.